This T cell receptor (beta chain) derives from a study of T cell responses to AZD1222 COVID-19 vaccine (dated by TCRdb to 2020 to 2022). A note on the overall study: Because spike-specific TCR depth and breadth did not differ between the two schedules, AZD1222 recipients who got a second dose at roughly 4 weeks were pooled with those who got a second dose at roughly 12 weeks. A total of 230 to 250 trial participants underwent TCR sequencing, of whom 200 to 220 received two doses of AZD1222 and around 26 received two doses of the MenACWY control vaccine. Trial participants were enrolled by age into 18-55, 56-69 and 70-plus year subgroups, with 148, 28 and 57 TCR-sequenced participants respectively.

The label giving this sample's time point can be read as: baseline before first vaccination. Samples from vaccinated people were obtained from the UK trials COV001 and COV002, which included a single-blind randomized controlled phase 2/3 trial of AZD1222 (ChAdOx1 nCoV-19) in healthy adults. Trial participant PBMC samples were collected at day 0 and day 28 after the second dose for TCRbeta chain sequencing. Of note for this clone: Its antigen has not been determined. There are no base qualities to consult, and no much larger clone falls within one base.

The CDR3 regions of human TCRbeta chains were analyzed by immunosequencing. Per the source publication's procedure: Repertoire TCRs were matched against a reference library of SARS-CoV-2-specific TCRs generated with the MIRA antigen-specificity platform. Breadth was defined as the fraction of unique TCRs that were SARS-CoV-2-associated. Depth was defined as the fraction of total T cells that were SARS-CoV-2-associated. Using the MIRA data, each spike-specific TCR was assigned both to the spike region to which the TCR was reactive and to a CD4 or CD8 class. Log10-transformed breadth and depth values were compared by one-way ANOVA with Sidak's multiple comparisons tests. As stored in TCRdb, this immuneACCESS dataset retains in-frame rearrangements with V and J assigned. A fraction of the clones does not appear; measured against another copy, unresolved V genes explain less than half of the discrepancy, and the remainder lacks a known reason. That table furnishes V, J and clone size, whereas the DNA furnished D and trimming. This sample comprises about 92,000 clones, around 84% of them detected only once. The ten largest clones take up about 10% of the sample.

Overall results and qualifications from the work: In the small 56-69-year group, the increase in depth fell short of significance, most likely because of low power. After two AZD1222 doses, spike-specific TCR breadth and depth were significantly higher than at day 0 and than in MenACWY recipients. Conclusions about previously exposed vaccinees are limited, since just five or six AZD1222 recipients were seropositive for SARS-CoV-2 at baseline. Because no samples from the day 14 peak response were available, repertoires could be characterized only after the peak T cell response. Epitopes outside the regions mutated in the B.1.351 and B.1.1.7 variants were reportedly recognized by nearly half of the unique spike-specific TCRs. The vaccine-associated CD4 TCRs covered the entire spike protein, and the dominant responses fell in regions 160-218 and 743-854. Most participants were white British and females outnumbered males, and the authors suggested that clonal diversity may have been underestimated.

The sequence derives from an adult in good health. This specimen consisted of peripheral blood, obtained on day 0 of AZD1222 vaccination.

For the CDR3, the sequence is CASSHDGTGAGGYTF. The DNA is as follows: TGCGCCAGCAGCCATGATGGGACGGGGGCTGGTGGCTACACCTTC. The V and J genes are TRBV4-1 and TRBJ1-2; tentative D gene TRBD1, with 6 bases matching. The CDR3 numbers 15 residues from cysteine through phenylalanine. Only the CDR3 region is kept as DNA, spanning 45 bases read in frame from base 1. V gives up 3 bases and J gives up 7 bases, and the segment between their germline ends measures 18 bases. Sequences MGHRA (CDR1) and YSYEKL (CDR2) are obtained from the germline V gene.